The 22 T cell receptor beta chains in this list originate from one sample, sequenced in a study of blood T cell repertoires in COVID-19 (dated by TCRdb to about 2020). To prepare the library, the immunoSEQ multiplex PCR assay was applied. In its TCRdb copy, this immuneACCESS table keeps in-frame sequences only and misses some clones. Where compared with another copy, unresolved V genes explain less than half of these, and the others have no known cause. For this sample the table gives roughly 79,000 clones, of which roughly 86% were detected only once. About 7.4% of the sample comes from the top ten. The sequenced sample consisted of peripheral blood. All receptors come from a human donor in a cohort sampled during active COVID-19.

This chain connects TRBV19 to TRBJ2-7; 7 nucleotides agree with TRBD2. This CDR3 region has 13 residues. The V gene's germline CDR1 is LNHDA and CDR2 SQIVND (reference sequence). The trim removed 4 bases at V and 2 bases at J, leaving 2 bases unmatched. The CDR3 coding sequence is TGTGCCAGTAGTAGTGGGGGGGCCTACGAGCAGTACTTC. Its translation: CASSSGGAYEQYF.

The chain is built from TRBV2 and TRBJ1-4; 8 bases are a match to TRBD1. This CDR3 region has 16 residues. Germline V gene sequence: CDR1 SNHLY, CDR2 FYNNEI. Trimming cost V 4 bases and J 3 bases; bases outside gene matches: 7. The CDR3 sequence: CASSVYGTGPNEKLFF. The DNA of the CDR3 is TGTGCCAGCAGTGTGTATGGGACAGGCCCTAATGAAAAACTGTTTTTT.

CDR3 protein: CASSALGDPLYEQYF. The CDR3 DNA reads as TGTGCCAGCAGCGCCCTAGGGGATCCACTCTACGAGCAGTACTTC. The rearrangement uses TRBV9 and TRBJ2-7; D is possibly TRBD1 (5 bases). Germline values: CDR1 SGDLS, CDR2 YYNGEE. V lost 3 bases to trimming and J lost 3 bases, with 16 bases between them. The CDR3 totals 15 residues. Combining the CDR3 with reference TRBV9 and TRBJ2-7 gives the whole variable domain DSGVTQTPKHLITATGQRVTLRCSPRSGDLSVYWYQQSLDQGLQFLIQYYNGEERAKGNILERFSAQQFPDLHSELNLSSLELGDSALYFCASSALGDPLYEQYFGPGTRLTVT.

J is TRBJ1-1 and V is TRBV6-5, with 7 bases identical to TRBD1. The CDR3 runs 13 residues. The germline V gene encodes CDR1 MNHEY and CDR2 SVGAGI. Germline trimming cut 6 bases from V and 3 bases from J; bases unmatched to any gene: 4. The CDR3 sequence: CASSQTGDTEAFF. CDR3 bases: TGTGCCAGCAGCCAAACAGGGGACACTGAAGCTTTCTTT.

The J gene is TRBJ2-3, the V gene TRBV30, with D possibly matching TRBD2 (5 bases). V was cut by 0 bases and J by 1 base, with 8 bases left in between. Per germline, CDR1 GTSNPN and CDR2 SVGIG (reference sequence). The CDR3 runs to 14 residues. CDR3 sequence (DNA): TGTGCCTGGAGTGTACCCGGGGGCACAGATACGCAGTATTTT. This sequence encodes CAWSVPGGTDTQYF.

The chain joins TRBV7-9 to TRBJ2-5, with D possibly matching TRBD1 (6 bases). CDR3 length equals 14 residues. Germline V CDR1 and CDR2: SEHNR, FQNEAQ (reference sequence). V lost 5 bases, J lost 2 bases, and 12 bases lay in between. CDR3 in DNA: TGTGCCAGCAGCAAAAGGACAGCACAAGAGACCCAGTACTTC. This translates into CASSKRTAQETQYF.

V gene TRBV3-1 (or the pseudogene TRBV3-2) combines with J gene TRBJ1-1; TRBD1 might be the D (5 bases). V was pared by 4 bases and J by 2 bases, with 8 bases between. Germline V gene data show CDR1 as LGHDT and CDR2 as YNNKEL (reference sequence). The CDR3 contains 13 residues. The CDR3 sequence is CASSRQRNTEAFF. DNA of the CDR3: TGTGCCAGCAGCCGACAGCGCAACACTGAAGCTTTCTTT.

The table lists this clone with a count of one. The rearrangement joins TRBV9 to TRBJ1-2; D gene ambiguous. Trimming pared 0 bases from V and 0 bases from J, leaving 6 bases between. This CDR3 comprises 14 residues. Germline V gene data show CDR1 as SGDLS and CDR2 as YYNGEE. The CDR3 reads CASSVATANYGYTF. The CDR3 region has the DNA TGTGCCAGCAGCGTAGCCACAGCTAACTATGGCTACACCTTC.

The chain uses TRBV7-3 and TRBJ2-3; D remains unclear. The germline CDR1 and CDR2 sequences are SGHTA and FQGTGA. The CDR3 is 14 residues long. With 2 bases removed from V and 1 base from J, the gap between germline ends came to 7 bases. CDR3 in DNA: TGTGCCAGCAGCTTAGGCTTCCGCACAGATACGCAGTATTTT. It encodes CASSLGFRTDTQYF.

V is TRBV7-9 and J is TRBJ1-2; possibly TRBD1 for D (6 bases). The CDR3 has 13 residues. V was pared by 4 bases and J by 1 base, with 7 bases between. From germline, CDR1 is SEHNR and CDR2 FQNEAQ (reference sequence). The CDR3: CASSSQGNYGYTF. CDR3 sequence (DNA): TGTGCCAGCAGCTCACAGGGTAACTATGGCTACACCTTC.

This chain joins TRBV4-3 and TRBJ1-2; tentatively, D is TRBD1 (6 bases). Germline lookup yields CDR1 LGHNA and CDR2 YSLEER. The CDR3 runs to 16 residues. Between the trimmed V and J ends, which lost 0 bases and 2 bases, there was a span of 13 bases. The CDR3 region is CASSQEGFGTNYGYTF. The CDR3 nucleotides read TGCGCCAGCAGCCAAGAGGGTTTCGGGACAAACTATGGCTACACCTTC.

V is TRBV3-1 (or the pseudogene TRBV3-2) and J is TRBJ1-2, with D uncertain. CDR1 is LGHDT and CDR2 is YNNKEL in the germline V gene (reference sequence). V dropped 3 bases and J dropped 6 bases, with 5 bases sitting between them. The CDR3 covers 11 residues. The CDR3 DNA follows: TGTGCCAGCAGCCAGGCCCATGGCTACACCTTC. It codes for CASSQAHGYTF.

This clone turned up a few times. The chain employs TRBV7-6 and TRBJ2-5; D is unclear. CDR3 length equals 14 residues. Trimming cost V 7 bases and J 0 bases, with 12 bases left between them. The germline V gene encodes CDR1 SGHVS and CDR2 FNYEAQ. In DNA, the CDR3 is TGTGCCAGCACCCTAGGTCCGTACCAAGAGACCCAGTACTTC. It codes for CASTLGPYQETQYF. The full variable domain, in which reference TRBV7-6 and TRBJ2-5 provide the parts outside the CDR3, is GAGVSQSPRYKVTKRGQDVALRCDPISGHVSLYWYRQALGQGPEFLTYFNYEAQQDKSGLPNDRFSAERPEGSISTLTIQRTEQRDSAMYRCASTLGPYQETQYFGPGTRLLVL.

J is TRBJ2-5 and V is TRBV7-8; D is undetermined. Germline CDR1 reads SGHVS; CDR2 reads FQNEAQ. V shed 0 bases and J shed 2 bases, with 10 bases lying between them. This CDR3 spans 15 amino acids. Here the CDR3 DNA reads TGTGCCAGCAGCTTAGCGCAAAACACGCAAGAGACCCAGTACTTC. Encoded protein: CASSLAQNTQETQYF.

The rearrangement uses TRBV11-2 and TRBJ2-7; 12 bases align to TRBD1. Trimming cost V 5 bases and J 2 bases; bases outside gene matches: 4. The germline gives CDR1 SGHAT, CDR2 FQNNGV. The CDR3 has 15 residues. CDR3: CASSRGQGATYEQYF. In DNA form, the CDR3 reads TGTGCCAGCAGCCGGGGACAGGGGGCGACCTACGAGCAGTACTTC.

The V gene is TRBV27, the J gene TRBJ2-7, with 8 bases identical to TRBD2. Germline lookup yields CDR1 MNHEY and CDR2 SMNVEV (reference sequence). The CDR3 sequence is 15 residues long. The trim removed 7 bases at V and 2 bases at J, leaving 10 bases unmatched. CDR3 sequence: CASNPLAGDPYEQYF. CDR3 sequence (DNA): TGTGCCAGCAACCCCCTAGCGGGCGATCCCTACGAGCAGTACTTC.

The chain uses TRBV5-1 and TRBJ1-3; D may be TRBD1 (5 bases). Germline CDR1 SGHRS, CDR2 YFSETQ. The V end was cut by 4 bases, the J end by 4 bases, with 12 bases between. The CDR3 runs 14 residues. The CDR3 region is CASSPRVGGNTIYF. In DNA, the CDR3 is TGCGCCAGCAGCCCCAGGGTAGGGGGAAACACCATATATTTT.

The rearrangement links TRBV21-1 to TRBJ1-2; the tabulated D call, TRBD1, remains unverified against the DNA. TRBV21-1 is recorded as a pseudogene. The CDR3 runs to 13 residues. CDR3 sequence: CATSTPSDYGYTF. CDR3 bases: TGTGCCACCTCGACACCGAGTGACTATGGCTACACCTTC.

The table lists this clone with a few counts. The chain uses TRBV19 and TRBJ2-7; tentative D call: TRBD2 (6 bases). The germline V gene has CDR1 LNHDA and CDR2 SQIVND (reference sequence). This CDR3 has 12 residues. The V end lost 5 bases, the J end lost 8 bases, and 13 bases lay between the germline ends. The CDR3 sequence: CASSVGREKQYF. As DNA, the CDR3 is TGTGCCAGTAGTGTGGGACGGGAGAAGCAGTACTTC. The full variable domain, rest sourced from reference TRBV19 and TRBJ2-7, is DGGITQSPKYLFRKEGQNVTLSCEQNLNHDAMYWYRQDPGQGLRLIYYSQIVNDFQKGDIAEGYSVSREKKESFPLTVTSAQKNPTAFYLCASSVGREKQYFGPGTRLTVT.

The V and J genes are TRBV7-9 and TRBJ2-1; 10 positions agree with TRBD2. Germline V gene sequence: CDR1 SEHNR, CDR2 FQNEAQ (reference sequence). CDR3 length: 15 residues. The ends lost 0 bases at V and 13 bases at J; junction bases unmatched: 9. CDR3 coding DNA: TGTGCCAGCAGCTTAGCGCCTCCACTAGCGGGACCCCAGTTCTTC. Protein product: CASSLAPPLAGPQFF.

A single count supports this clone. The V and J genes are TRBV23-1 and TRBJ2-7; 8 bases are a match to TRBD1. TRBV23-1 is placed among ORFs of uncertain function. V trimming: 11 bases; J trimming: 1 base; junction bases outside the gene matches: 13. The length of the CDR3 is 15 residues. Here the CDR3 reads CAGYPGQASSYEQYF. The CDR3 coding sequence is TGCGCCGGATACCCGGGACAGGCAAGTTCCTACGAGCAGTACTTC.

The rearrangement links TRBV25-1 to TRBJ2-1, with TRBD1 identical over 9 bases. Trimming removed 7 bases from V and 9 bases from J; junction bases left unmatched: 16. Germline V CDR1 and CDR2: MGHDK, SYGVNS. The CDR3 has 16 amino acids. The CDR3 region is CASTPTTGGGGGEQFF. The CDR3 coding sequence is TGTGCCAGCACCCCTACTACAGGGGGCGGCGGCGGTGAGCAGTTCTTC.